A single sample is the source of the 9 T cell receptor beta chains below, sequenced in a study of cytomegalovirus exposure and HLA in healthy donors. PCR employed 60 Vbeta and 13 Jbeta primers. Measured with immunoSEQ multiplex PCR; TCRdb has only the in-frame clones, and not every one. Counted here are 250,000 or so clones, over 90% occurring once; the ten biggest clones make up 1.7%. The source material was PBMCs. The receptors come from a girl aged 2-9 years in good health and CMV-seronegative.

The V gene is TRBV15, the J gene TRBJ1-4, with a possible D match to TRBD1 (6 bases). With 3 bases removed from V and 0 bases from J, the gap between germline ends came to 11 bases. CDR1 and CDR2 from the germline V gene are LNHNV and YYDKDF (reference sequence). The CDR3 is made up of 16 amino acids. The CDR3 protein is CATSRRRTATNEKLFF. Written as DNA, the CDR3 is TGTGCCACCAGCAGGCGGAGGACAGCAACTAATGAAAAACTGTTTTTT.

This clone was seen once. This rearrangement joins TRBV6-6 to TRBJ2-7; 9 bases fit TRBD1. Germline V gene sequence: CDR1 MNHNY, CDR2 SVGAGI (reference sequence). V was pared by 1 base and J by 2 bases, with 3 bases of the junction left unmatched. The CDR3 sequence is 15 residues long. The CDR3 region has the DNA TGTGCCAGCAGTTACTTGGGACAGGGAGCCTACGAGCAGTACTTC. Translation: CASSYLGQGAYEQYF.

This clone occurred a few times. The CDR3 DNA sequence: TGTGCCAGCAGTGTACCGGGGGGGGCCTACAATGAGCAGTTCTTC. This sequence encodes CASSVPGGAYNEQFF. The genes are TRBV25-1 and TRBJ2-1; 8 bases align to TRBD2. The V gene end was trimmed by 4 bases and the J gene end by 2 bases; junction bases not matched to a gene: 4. Germline V gene sequence: CDR1 MGHDK, CDR2 SYGVNS. The CDR3 is 15 residues long.

The V gene is TRBV27, the J gene TRBJ1-1; D gene ambiguous. The CDR3 sequence is 12 residues long. Germline-derived CDR1 and CDR2 are MNHEY and SMNVEV (reference sequence). V lost 10 bases and J lost 1, with 10 bases in between. CDR3 coding DNA: TGTGCCACCCGAGGCCGGAACACTGAAGCTTTCTTT. Translation gives CATRGRNTEAFF.

This chain links TRBV28 with TRBJ2-1, with D possibly being TRBD2 (5 bases). This CDR3 is 12 amino acids long. With 7 bases removed from V and 6 bases from J, the gap between germline ends came to 10 bases. Germline CDR1 MDHEN, CDR2 SYDVKM. The CDR3 region is CASTEGLNEQFF. CDR3 sequence (DNA): TGTGCCAGCACCGAAGGACTCAATGAGCAGTTCTTC.

This rearrangement joins TRBV10-3 to TRBJ2-2; weak D call: TRBD1 (5 bases). This CDR3 comprises 13 residues. CDR1 and CDR2 (germline): ENHRY, SYGVKD. Trimming took off 7 bases at V and 3 bases at J, with 9 bases between the two ends. CDR3 nucleotides: TGTGCCATCAAGGGGAAAGACACCGGGGAGCTGTTTTTT. Its translation: CAIKGKDTGELFF.

The rearrangement links TRBV6-6 to TRBJ2-7; 12 nucleotides line up with TRBD1. The CDR3 consists of 16 residues. Germline lookup yields CDR1 MNHNY and CDR2 SVGAGI (reference sequence). The junction had 12 bases not matched to a gene; V was cut back by 5 bases and J by 7 bases. As DNA, the CDR3 is TGTGCCAGCAGTACTGGGGGACAGGGGGCCCGGAGGGAGCAGTACTTC. It translates to CASSTGGQGARREQYF.

The chain couples TRBV6-6 to TRBJ1-4; D uncertain. Germline V gene lookup returns CDR1 MNHNY and CDR2 SVGAGI (reference sequence). Trimming left V 0 bases short and J 4 bases short, with 12 bases between. There are 16 residues in the CDR3. The CDR3 sequence is CASSYSPGRYNEKLFF. The CDR3, as DNA: TGTGCCAGCAGTTACTCCCCCGGTCGTTATAATGAAAAACTGTTTTTT.

The rearrangement uses TRBV29-1 and TRBJ2-3, with 8 nucleotides matching TRBD2. With V trimmed by 3 bases and J by 6 bases, 5 bases remained unmatched. This CDR3 has 13 amino acids. Germline V gene lookup returns CDR1 SQVTM and CDR2 ANQGSEA. The CDR3 DNA reads TGCAGCGTTGAGACTAGCGTCAGTGATACGCAGTATTTT. Translated, it gives CSVETSVSDTQYF.